Presented here are 28 T cell receptor beta chains from one specimen sequenced in a study of cytotoxic CD8 clonotypes in ibrutinib-treated CLL. Only in-frame clones appear in the TCRdb table, and some are missing; sequencing was by immunoSEQ multiplex PCR. The data contain about 92,000 clones, 70% to 80% of them singletons. The sample here was PBMCs, taken after 24 months of ibrutinib treatment. These receptors all stem from a human donor with chronic lymphocytic leukemia.

This clone appeared a single time. The J gene is TRBJ2-2, the V gene TRBV30; D gene ambiguous. This CDR3 is built from 13 residues. V lost 0 bases to trimming and J lost 4 bases, with 6 bases between them. Germline V gene sequence: CDR1 GTSNPN, CDR2 SVGIG (reference sequence). CDR3 nucleotide sequence: TGTGCCTGGAGTGTATTGGGCACCGGGGAGCTGTTTTTT. Amino acid sequence: CAWSVLGTGELFF.

This clone was counted between two and nine times. This rearrangement joins TRBV4-2 to TRBJ2-7, with a possible D match to TRBD2 (6 bases). Trimming took 0 bases from V and 0 from J, leaving 12 bases between them. The germline gives CDR1 LGHNA, CDR2 YNFKEQ. The CDR3 sequence is 16 residues long. The CDR3 nucleotides are TGTGCCAGCAGCCAAGAGCTAGCGTCCAGCTCCTACGAGCAGTACTTC. This gives the protein CASSQELASSSYEQYF.

V and J are TRBV18 and TRBJ2-7; tentatively, D is TRBD1 (6 bases). The CDR3 sequence is 14 residues long. Germline V gene data show CDR1 as KGHSH and CDR2 as LQKENI. V shed 5 bases and J shed 6 bases, with 17 bases lying between them. The CDR3 here is CASSSKTGSGEQYF. The DNA for the CDR3 is TGTGCCAGCTCATCGAAAACAGGGAGCGGCGAGCAGTACTTC.

The chain carries TRBV28 and TRBJ2-7; 9 bases line up with TRBD1. V gave up 7 bases and J gave up 5 bases; unmatched junction bases: 9. Germline V gene sequence: CDR1 MDHEN, CDR2 SYDVKM. The CDR3 runs 14 residues. In DNA form, the CDR3 reads TGTGCCAGCATTTCCGGGACAGGGCTTCACGAGCAGTACTTC. Amino acids: CASISGTGLHEQYF.

The chain has TRBV27 and TRBJ1-1, with D possibly TRBD1 on 6 matching bases. Per the germline V gene, CDR1 is MNHEY and CDR2 is SMNVEV (reference sequence). Trimming removed 4 bases at V and 1 base at J, with 13 bases between. The CDR3 covers 15 residues. This CDR3 reads CASSSPSGENTEAFF. DNA for the CDR3: TGTGCCAGCAGTTCGCCCTCAGGGGAGAACACTGAAGCTTTCTTT.

The chain combines TRBV5-4 with TRBJ2-7, with 10 bases that match TRBD2. The CDR3 runs to 14 residues. Looked up from germline, CDR1 is SGHNT and CDR2 is YYREEE (reference sequence). The J segment lost 6 bases and the V segment lost 1 base, leaving 4 bases of the junction unmatched. CDR3 DNA: TGTGCCAGCAGCTTGATGGTAGCGGGAGGCGAGCAGTACTTC. Its translation is CASSLMVAGGEQYF. Together with reference TRBV5-4 and TRBJ2-7, the CDR3 gives the full variable domain: ETGVTQSPTHLIKTRGQQVTLRCSSQSGHNTVSWYQQALGQGPQFIFQYYREEENGRGNFPPRFSGLQFPNYSSELNVNALELDDSALYLCASSLMVAGGEQYFGPGTRLTVT.

This clone was counted a single time. J is TRBJ2-1 and V is TRBV29-1; perhaps TRBD2 as D (7 bases). CDR1 and CDR2 from the germline V gene are SQVTM and ANQGSEA. The CDR3 spans 13 residues. The ends were cut back, 4 bases at V and 10 bases at J, with 17 bases in the middle. The CDR3 loop reads CSVGSGPQGEQFF. The CDR3 DNA follows: TGCAGCGTTGGTAGCGGGCCACAGGGAGAGCAGTTCTTC.

V gene TRBV6-1 combines with J gene TRBJ1-5; 7 positions agree with TRBD1. J gave up 1 base and V 8 bases, and 5 bases lay outside the gene matches. Germline loops: CDR1 MNHNS, CDR2 SASEGT. The CDR3 sequence is 14 residues long. The CDR3 DNA reads as TGTGCCAGCTCTGAAGGGGGCAGCAATCAGCCCCAGCATTTT. Its protein product is CASSEGGSNQPQHF.

This clone was found once. The CDR3 sequence: CASSQDRGYNEQYF. DNA of the CDR3: TGTGCCAGCTCACAGGACAGGGGTTACAACGAGCAGTACTTC. The genes are TRBV18 and TRBJ2-7, with 9 positions matching TRBD1. V was clipped by 4 bases and J by 5 bases; unmatched bases: 6. Germline V lookup: CDR1 KGHSH, CDR2 LQKENI. This CDR3 contains 14 residues.

The rearrangement links TRBV6-1 to TRBJ1-2, with TRBD1 matching 10 bases. V shed 6 bases, J shed 7 bases, and the junction held 5 bases outside the gene matches. Germline CDR1 reads MNHNS; CDR2 reads SASEGT. The CDR3 is 13 amino acids. The CDR3 DNA follows: TGTGCCAGCAGCCTGGACAGGGGGTCTGGCTACACCTTC. This encodes CASSLDRGSGYTF.

Only one count was recorded for this clone. The rearrangement uses TRBV5-1 and TRBJ2-3; 9 positions agree with TRBD2. Per germline, CDR1 SGHRS and CDR2 YFSETQ. Trimming removed 5 bases from V and 5 bases from J; junction bases left unmatched: 3. The CDR3 length is 13 residues. CDR3 nucleotides: TGCGCCAGCAGAGCGGGAGGTATAGATACGCAGTATTTT. This gives the protein CASRAGGIDTQYF.

In its sample, this clone was seen a few times. This chain joins TRBV7-3 and TRBJ1-1; D is uncertain. The length of the CDR3 is 11 residues. CDR1 and CDR2 from the germline V gene are SGHTA and FQGTGA. V shed 0 bases and J shed 11 bases, with 7 bases lying between them. CDR3 coding DNA: TGTGCCAGCAGCTTAACGCGCTTGGCTTTCTTT. Translating it yields CASSLTRLAFF.

The rearrangement links TRBV6-5 to TRBJ1-2; perhaps TRBD1 as D (5 bases). CDR3 length: 15 amino acids. Per germline, CDR1 MNHEY and CDR2 SVGAGI. Trimming took off 5 bases at V and 2 bases at J, with 15 bases between the two ends. The chain's CDR3 is CASSRQSRVNYGYTF. The CDR3 bases are TGTGCCAGCAGTCGCCAGTCCAGGGTGAACTATGGCTACACCTTC.

This rearrangement joins TRBV4-1 to TRBJ2-3; either TRBD1 or TRBD2 may supply D (5 bases each). Looked up from germline, CDR1 is MGHRA and CDR2 is YSYEKL. The CDR3 runs to 14 residues. V lost 7 bases, J lost 6 bases, and 17 bases lay in between. The CDR3 region has the DNA TGCGCCAGCAACAAGGTCACAGGCGGGGATACGCAGTATTTT. Translating it yields CASNKVTGGDTQYF.

The chain joins TRBV9 to TRBJ2-5; D is undetermined. Germline loops: CDR1 SGDLS, CDR2 YYNGEE. The V end was cut by 1 base, the J end by 3 bases, with 7 bases between. The CDR3 runs to 13 residues. In nucleotides, the CDR3 is TGTGCCAGCAGCGTATCCCTAAAAGAGACCCAGTACTTC. This translates into CASSVSLKETQYF.

This clone was counted a few times. CDR3 sequence: CASSPTGTSSTDTQYF. CDR3 bases: TGTGCCAGCAGTCCCACCGGGACATCGAGCACAGATACGCAGTATTTT. This rearrangement joins TRBV6-6 to TRBJ2-3, with D maybe TRBD1 (6 bases). CDR1 is MNHNY, CDR2 SVGAGI, per germline (reference sequence). Between the trimmed V and J ends, which lost 5 bases and 0 bases, there was a span of 15 bases. The length of the CDR3 is 16 residues.

The chain recombines TRBV9 with TRBJ1-2, with D uncertain. The CDR3 is made up of 16 amino acids. CDR1 SGDLS and CDR2 YYNGEE come from the germline V gene. Trimming removed 3 bases from V and 6 bases from J, with 21 bases in between. CDR3 coding DNA: TGTGCCAGCAGCGCAGGCCGTGGTGGGTTGGCGGATGGCTACACCTTC. This gives the protein CASSAGRGGLADGYTF.

The chain links TRBV5-1 to TRBJ1-3; D not certain. CDR1 is SGHRS and CDR2 is YFSETQ in the germline V gene. This CDR3 has 19 residues. Trimming cost V 0 bases and J 0 bases, with 19 bases left between them. The chain's CDR3 is CASSLVGGLSTVSGNTIYF. CDR3 DNA: TGCGCCAGCAGCTTGGTGGGCGGATTATCAACTGTCTCTGGAAACACCATATATTTT.

The chain recombines TRBV11-3 with TRBJ2-3; 14 bases are a match to TRBD2. Germline assignment: CDR1 SGHNT and CDR2 YENEEA. Trimming took 5 bases from V and 1 from J; bases not matched to a gene: 2. This CDR3 region has 16 residues. The CDR3 loop reads CASSLGLAGGTDTQYF. In nucleotides, the CDR3 is TGTGCCAGCAGCCTGGGACTAGCGGGAGGCACAGATACGCAGTATTTT.

V and J are TRBV11-2 and TRBJ2-7, with D uncertain. CDR1 is SGHAT, CDR2 FQNNGV, per germline. This CDR3 has 13 residues. The V end was cut by 1 base, the J end by 6 bases, with 10 bases between. DNA for the CDR3: TGTGCCAGCAGCTTAGTTTCATATTCCGAGCAGTACTTC. Translation: CASSLVSYSEQYF.

This clone came up a few times. The gene calls are TRBV6-5 and TRBJ2-7; TRBD2 might be the D (5 bases). With 11 bases removed from V and 2 bases from J, the gap between germline ends came to 22 bases. The CDR3 is made up of 15 amino acids. Germline assignment: CDR1 MNHEY and CDR2 SVGAGI. The CDR3 sequence is CASRLGRSGAYEQYF. The CDR3 nucleotides read TGTGCCTCCCGGTTGGGTCGGAGCGGTGCCTACGAGCAGTACTTC.

The chain employs TRBV28 and TRBJ1-4; D not resolved. V gave up 3 bases and J gave up 7 bases, with 12 bases separating them. The CDR3 length is 14 residues. Germline V gene lookup returns CDR1 MDHEN and CDR2 SYDVKM. CDR3 DNA sequence: TGTGCCAGCAGTTTTGGCGGAGCCGGTGAAAAACTGTTTTTT. This translates into CASSFGGAGEKLFF.

The V gene is TRBV4-2, the J gene TRBJ1-3; a possible D gene is TRBD1 (6 bases). This CDR3 has 17 residues. Germline loops: CDR1 LGHNA, CDR2 YNFKEQ. Trimming removed 0 bases from V and 0 bases from J, with 12 bases in between. This CDR3 reads CASSQEGGGASGNTIYF. The DNA for the CDR3 is TGTGCCAGCAGCCAAGAAGGAGGGGGGGCCTCTGGAAACACCATATATTTT.

This sequence joins TRBV5-6 and TRBJ2-7; D not certain. This CDR3 is 11 amino acids long. CDR1 and CDR2 from the germline V gene are SGHDT and YYEEEE. Trimming pared 2 bases from V and 0 bases from J, leaving 0 bases between. This CDR3 reads CASSFSYEQYF. CDR3 nucleotides: TGTGCCAGCAGCTTCTCCTACGAGCAGTACTTC.

V is TRBV18 and J is TRBJ1-1; D remains ambiguous. This CDR3 comprises 14 residues. Trimming shortened V by 2 bases and J by 1 base, and 8 bases separated the two germline ends. Germline lookup yields CDR1 KGHSH and CDR2 LQKENI. CDR3 loop: CASSPFVGNTEAFF. CDR3 in DNA: TGTGCCAGCTCACCATTCGTAGGGAACACTGAAGCTTTCTTT.

A single count supports this clone. V gene TRBV4-3 combines with J gene TRBJ2-3; D possibly corresponds to TRBD2 (5 bases). V lost 3 bases and J lost 2, with 6 bases in between. CDR1 is LGHNA and CDR2 is YSLEER in the germline V gene. The CDR3 consists of 13 residues. The CDR3 loop is CASSQRVTDTQYF. CDR3 DNA sequence: TGCGCCAGCAGCCAGCGGGTCACAGATACGCAGTATTTT.

The chain uses TRBV7-8 and TRBJ2-1; 13 bases map to TRBD2. This CDR3 comprises 16 residues. Germline V gene data show CDR1 as SGHVS and CDR2 as FQNEAQ. Trimming removed 5 bases from V and 7 bases from J; junction bases left unmatched: 8. This CDR3 is CASSTWTSGSSNEQFF. The CDR3, as DNA: TGTGCCAGCAGCACCTGGACTAGCGGGAGTTCAAATGAGCAGTTCTTC.

This sequence joins TRBV7-9 and TRBJ2-1; 7 nucleotides match TRBD2. The V gene's germline CDR1 is SEHNR and CDR2 FQNEAQ (reference sequence). The CDR3 contains 14 residues. The ends lost 8 bases at V and 0 bases at J; junction bases unmatched: 4. CDR3: CASFRGSSYNEQFF. The CDR3 bases are TGTGCCAGCTTCCGCGGGAGCTCCTACAATGAGCAGTTCTTC.